This T cell receptor beta chain was observed in a study of blood T cell repertoires in COVID-19. CDR1 MDHEN and CDR2 SYDVKM come from the germline V gene. The V end lost 8 bases, the J end lost 6 bases, and 17 bases lay between the germline ends. There are 14 residues in the CDR3. Authors' methods: By means of reference gene primer amplification, nucleated cell counts were estimated. Assay: immunoSEQ multiplex PCR; the TCRdb copy retains only in-frame clones and omits some. The V and J calls and clone size are taken from that table; D and trimming were inferred from the DNA. Of 300,000 to 400,000 clones in the sample, roughly 90% were seen once. Participants were placed into cohorts based on the clinical history they reported. What the recovered Cohort 3 donors had was two negative PCRs, clearance, or symptom resolution.

V usage is TRBV28 and J usage is TRBJ1-5, with D perhaps TRBD1 (5 bases). The receptor comes from a young woman who had recovered from COVID-19. Specimen: PBMCs or T cells enriched from blood (not recorded which). The CDR3 region is CASFPGGGGQPQHF. The CDR3 nucleotides are TGTGCCAGCTTCCCGGGGGGAGGTGGTCAGCCCCAGCATTTT.